These 17 T cell receptor beta chains originate from one sample sequenced in a study of T cell responses to AZD1222 COVID-19 vaccine. The data were produced by immunoSEQ multiplex PCR, yet TCRdb's version contains in-frame clones alone and is incomplete. The sample gives about 140,000 clones, 85% to 90% of which show up once; about 1.5% is in the top ten. Source: peripheral blood, taken on day 0 of AZD1222 vaccination. The receptors stem from an adult in good health.

V gene TRBV5-8 combines with J gene TRBJ1-2; D is ambiguous. From germline, CDR1 is SGHTS and CDR2 YDEGEE. V shed 4 bases and J shed 2 bases, with 21 bases lying between them. The CDR3 runs 17 residues. The CDR3 region has the DNA TGTGCCAGCAGCGGAATTAGTATGTACAGTCAAAACTATGGCTACACCTTC. It is translated as CASSGISMYSQNYGYTF.

The chain combines TRBV28 with TRBJ1-2, with a tentative D call TRBD1 (5 bases). The CDR3 loop spans 13 amino acids. The ends were cut back, 6 bases at V and 8 bases at J, with 16 bases in the middle. Germline V lookup: CDR1 MDHEN, CDR2 SYDVKM. The CDR3 sequence: CASSLGDLRGYTF. DNA of the CDR3: TGTGCCAGCAGCTTAGGGGACCTGAGAGGCTACACCTTC.

This chain connects TRBV27 to TRBJ2-1; 7 positions agree with TRBD2. CDR1 is MNHEY, CDR2 SMNVEV, per germline (reference sequence). The trim removed 1 base at V and 2 bases at J, leaving 5 bases unmatched. The length of the CDR3 is 16 residues. This CDR3 reads CASSLLTGGAYNEQFF. In DNA form, the CDR3 reads TGTGCCAGCAGTTTATTAACGGGAGGTGCCTACAATGAGCAGTTCTTC.

This chain links TRBV2 with TRBJ2-7; D is perhaps TRBD2 (6 bases). The V gene lost 7 bases and the J gene lost 2 bases, with 9 bases spanning the gap. Germline CDR1 is SNHLY and CDR2 is FYNNEI. This CDR3 region has 12 residues. In DNA, the CDR3 is TGTGCCAGCACTCGACTAGCCTACGAGCAGTACTTC. It codes for CASTRLAYEQYF.

This rearrangement joins TRBV30 to TRBJ2-1; 9 nucleotides match TRBD2. Germline CDR1 reads GTSNPN; CDR2 reads SVGIG (reference sequence). This CDR3 is 13 amino acids long. The V segment lost 3 bases and the J segment 7 bases; nucleotides outside the gene matches: 4. DNA for the CDR3: TGTGCCTGGAGGCGTAGCGGGAGTAATGAGCAGTTCTTC. Translation gives CAWRRSGSNEQFF.

The chain couples TRBV10-3 to TRBJ2-7; a weak D match, TRBD1 (5 bases). The CDR3 spans 12 residues. Trimming removed 3 bases from V and 5 bases from J, with 8 bases in between. Germline CDR1 ENHRY, CDR2 SYGVKD. CDR3 sequence: CAISEVGHEQYF. The CDR3 coding sequence is TGTGCCATCAGTGAAGTGGGGCACGAGCAGTACTTC.

The chain joins TRBV9 to TRBJ1-3; unclear D gene. Per the germline V gene, CDR1 is SGDLS and CDR2 is YYNGEE. The CDR3 extends over 14 amino acids. The ends were cut back, 1 base at V and 1 base at J, with 6 bases in the middle. CDR3 sequence reads: CASSVPGSGNTIYF. CDR3 nucleotides: TGTGCCAGCAGCGTACCGGGGTCTGGAAACACCATATATTTT.

The rearrangement joins TRBV4-2 to TRBJ2-7, with 9 bases matching TRBD2. The CDR3 has 17 residues. The V gene end was trimmed by 1 base and the J gene end by 3 bases; junction bases not matched to a gene: 10. Germline V gene data show CDR1 as LGHNA and CDR2 as YNFKEQ. In DNA, the CDR3 is TGTGCCAGCAGCCAAGGGGTTAAAGGACTAGCGAGCTACGAGCAGTACTTC. Protein: CASSQGVKGLASYEQYF.

J is TRBJ1-2 and V is TRBV4-1; D is unclear. This CDR3 has 16 residues. The germline V and J ends were trimmed by 1 base and 2 bases, with 14 bases remaining between them. The germline V gene has CDR1 MGHRA and CDR2 YSYEKL. CDR3 bases: TGCGCCAGCAGCCAAGCGGAAAGCTCATCGAACTATGGCTACACCTTC. Its translation is CASSQAESSSNYGYTF.

This rearrangement joins TRBV7-6 to TRBJ2-1; no definite D call. This CDR3 is 12 amino acids long. Germline CDR1 and CDR2: SGHVS and FNYEAQ. Trimming stripped 2 bases from V and 7 bases from J, with 6 bases between. This CDR3 is CASSLRWNEQFF. CDR3 DNA sequence: TGTGCCAGCAGCTTAAGGTGGAATGAGCAGTTCTTC. The complete variable domain, with remaining parts taken from reference TRBV7-6 and TRBJ2-1, reads GAGVSQSPRYKVTKRGQDVALRCDPISGHVSLYWYRQALGQGPEFLTYFNYEAQQDKSGLPNDRFSAERPEGSISTLTIQRTEQRDSAMYRCASSLRWNEQFFGPGTRLTVL.

The CDR3 is CASSLVGGQGVSGYTF. CDR3 DNA sequence: TGTGCCAGCAGCTTAGTTGGGGGACAGGGGGTTAGCGGCTACACCTTC. The chain joins TRBV7-2 to TRBJ1-2; TRBD1 aligns across 11 bases. The ends lost 1 base at V and 8 bases at J; junction bases unmatched: 9. CDR1 is SGHTA and CDR2 is FQGNSA in the germline V gene. The CDR3 spans 16 residues.

V and J are TRBV12-2 and TRBJ2-1; TRBD2, the table's D call, lacks a check against the DNA. TRBV12-2 is termed a pseudogene. This CDR3 is built from 15 residues. CDR3 sequence reads: CASRPRLAGNNEQFF. For the CDR3, the DNA is TGTGCAAGTCGCCCCCGACTAGCGGGAAATAATGAGCAGTTCTTC.

The J gene is TRBJ1-5, the V gene TRBV24-1; tentative D call: TRBD1 (5 bases). This CDR3 spans 14 amino acids. Germline V gene data show CDR1 as KGHDR and CDR2 as SFDVKD. Deletions cut 7 bases from V and 3 bases from J, with 12 bases between. The CDR3 bases are TGTGCCACCAGCTTGGGGGGGAACAATCAGCCCCAGCATTTT. Translation: CATSLGGNNQPQHF.

The chain recombines TRBV9 with TRBJ2-3; D might be TRBD2 (5 bases). V was shortened by 0 bases and J by 1 base, with 9 bases between the two germline ends. The CDR3 extends over 15 amino acids. Germline CDR1 reads SGDLS; CDR2 reads YYNGEE. The CDR3 bases are TGTGCCAGCAGCGTAGCTGTGCGGGGCACAGATACGCAGTATTTT. Amino acids: CASSVAVRGTDTQYF.

The chain is built from TRBV7-9 and TRBJ2-7; 9 bases align to TRBD2. The CDR3 contains 15 residues. CDR1 is SEHNR, CDR2 FQNEAQ, per germline (reference sequence). Losses at the gene ends were 5 bases for V and 0 bases for J; bases not matched to a gene: 5. The chain's CDR3 is CASSPQGLASYEQYF. CDR3 in DNA: TGTGCCAGCAGCCCACAGGGACTAGCCTCCTACGAGCAGTACTTC.

As to this clone: Distinct nucleotide sequences in the sample also encode this CDR3. This chain connects TRBV2 to TRBJ1-1; no definite D call. The germline V and J ends were trimmed by 8 bases and 5 bases, with 6 bases remaining between them. This CDR3 has 10 amino acids. Germline lookup yields CDR1 SNHLY and CDR2 FYNNEI. CDR3 in amino acids: CASRGTEAFF. CDR3 coding DNA: TGTGCCAGCCGCGGAACTGAAGCTTTCTTT.

The rearrangement links TRBV28 to TRBJ2-5; 11 nucleotides match TRBD2. Germline V gene sequence: CDR1 MDHEN, CDR2 SYDVKM. The CDR3 spans 16 residues. With 5 bases clipped from V and 1 base from J, the junction kept 6 bases outside the gene matches. The CDR3 bases are TGTGCCAGCAGTAAACTAGCGGGGGACCGCCAAGAGACCCAGTACTTC. This encodes CASSKLAGDRQETQYF.